This record looks at one T cell receptor (beta chain) sequence and its context. Its specific antigen is unknown. No much larger clone is present one base from it, and per-base qualities are unavailable. This entry is derived from a study of T cell changes during pregnancy in multiple sclerosis (dated by TCRdb to the late 2010s). Background on the whole study: Changes in the T cell repertoire over the course of pregnancy were examined in this study in women with multiple sclerosis.

The library was produced with the immunoSEQ multiplex PCR assay. TCRdb holds this immuneACCESS table with in-frame rearrangements only. Some clones are missing; in checked studies, unresolved V genes explain under half, and the rest has no known cause. Recorded for this sample are more than 95,000 clones; 92% of them occurred a single time. The leading ten clones occupy around 0.84% of the sample. CDR3 length: 15 amino acids, cysteine to phenylalanine. Just CDR3 DNA is preserved here, 45 bases in frame from base 1. Relative to germline, V is missing 4 bases and J is missing 9 bases, with 8 bases of the junction outside any gene match. The germline V gene encodes CDR1 SGHVS and CDR2 FNYEAQ.

The chain is encoded by TRBV7-6 joined to TRBJ2-3; the junction holds 12 bases that match TRBD2. Here the sequenced sample was peripheral blood, taken after pregnancy. The sequence was obtained from a female donor with multiple sclerosis, enrolled in a pregnancy study. The DNA sequence follows: TGTGCCAGCAGCTCCCCCCGACTAGCGGGAGAAACGCAGTATTTT. This is translated as CASSSPRLAGETQYF.